This T cell receptor beta chain is from a study of blood T cell repertoires in COVID-19. About the research overall: Some COVID-19 samples were acute and others convalescent; all came from the United States, Italy and Spain. T cells, B-cell-depleted T cells, or PBMCs supplied cDNA or gDNA.

Per the original methods: Scientists estimated how many nucleated cells there were by amplifying reference gene primers. Some clones are missing from TCRdb's copy, which holds only in-frame ones; the method was immunoSEQ multiplex PCR. V and J calls and clone size follow that table, whereas D and trimming were derived from the DNA. Of 150,000 to 200,000 clones in the sample, roughly 79% were seen once. Germline loops: CDR1 SGHVS, CDR2 FQNEAQ. The CDR3 has 14 residues. Trimming cost V 1 base and J 8 bases, with 12 bases left between them. V and J are TRBV7-8 and TRBJ2-1; TRBD2 might be the D (5 bases). Sample: peripheral blood. The TCR comes from a woman in her seventies with acute or convalescent COVID-19. The CDR3 coding sequence is TGTGCCAGCAGCTTAGGCCGGAGGTTATATGAGCAGTTCTTC. It specifies CASSLGRRLYEQFF. The full variable domain, its missing parts supplied by reference TRBV7-8 and TRBJ2-1, is GAGVSQSPRYKVAKRGQDVALRCDPISGHVSLFWYQQALGQGPEFLTYFQNEAQLDKSGLPSDRFFAERPEGSVSTLKIQRTQQEDSAVYLCASSLGRRLYEQFFGPGTRLTVL.